This T cell receptor (beta chain) originates from a study of metastatic and nonmetastatic thyroid tumors. Study details: For malignant and benign thyroid patients, tumor or nodule tissue and blood were the sources whose repertoires were compared.

Study-wide results and limits: It was reported that TCR beta diversity was significantly higher in malignant thyroid tumors than benign nodules, in blood and tumor.

In the original analysis: It was from CDR3 differences across clinicopathological groups that a distant-metastasis classifier for papillary thyroid cancer was built. Using MiXCR, TCRdb reanalyzed the PCR reads. It is TCRdb's table, rather than the study itself, that gives the V and J calls and clone size. In the table there are tens of thousands of clones, 9.5% to 13% of which are singletons. This clone was seen at least ten times. The antigen is undetermined. Other nucleotide sequences from this sample produce the same CDR3. The CDR3 extends over 13 amino acids. Germline V CDR1 and CDR2: GTSNPN, SVGIG (reference sequence). V was cut by 1 base and J by 6 bases, with 13 bases left in between. Each patient went into thyroid surgery without having received any treatment.

The clonotype was recovered from a male donor with papillary thyroid cancer or a benign thyroid nodule (not recorded which). Some clones in this sample may be carry-over from other donors' samples. Source material: blood. The chain links TRBV30 to TRBJ2-7; D gene ambiguous. The CDR3 sequence is CAWSGVVDIEQYF. The CDR3 nucleotides are TGTGCCTGGAGTGGAGTGGTGGATATCGAGCAGTACTTC.